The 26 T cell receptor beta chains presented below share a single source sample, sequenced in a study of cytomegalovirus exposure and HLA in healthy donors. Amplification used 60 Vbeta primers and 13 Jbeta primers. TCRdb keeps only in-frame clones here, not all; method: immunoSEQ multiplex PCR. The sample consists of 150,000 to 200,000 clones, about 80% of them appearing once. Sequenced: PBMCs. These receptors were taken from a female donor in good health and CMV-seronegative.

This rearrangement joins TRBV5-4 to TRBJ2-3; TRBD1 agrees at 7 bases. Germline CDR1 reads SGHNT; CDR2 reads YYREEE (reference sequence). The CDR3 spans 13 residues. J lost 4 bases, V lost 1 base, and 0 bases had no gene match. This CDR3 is CASSLQGADTQYF. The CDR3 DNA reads TGTGCCAGCAGCTTGCAGGGGGCAGATACGCAGTATTTT.

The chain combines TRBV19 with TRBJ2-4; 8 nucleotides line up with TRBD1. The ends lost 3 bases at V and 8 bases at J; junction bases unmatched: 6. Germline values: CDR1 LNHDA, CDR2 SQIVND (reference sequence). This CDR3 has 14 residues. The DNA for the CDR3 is TGTGCCAGTAGTATGGGACGGACAGGGTACATTCAGTACTTC. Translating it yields CASSMGRTGYIQYF.

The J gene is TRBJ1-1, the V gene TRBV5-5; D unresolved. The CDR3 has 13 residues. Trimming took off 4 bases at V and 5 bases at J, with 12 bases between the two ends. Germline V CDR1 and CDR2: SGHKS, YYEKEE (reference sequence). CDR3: CASSLLRKTEAFF. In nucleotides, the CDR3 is TGTGCCAGCAGCCTACTAAGGAAAACTGAAGCTTTCTTT. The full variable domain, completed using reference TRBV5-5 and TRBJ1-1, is DAGVTQSPTHLIKTRGQQVTLRCSPISGHKSVSWYQQVLGQGPQFIFQYYEKEERGRGNFPDRFSARQFPNYSSELNVNALLLGDSALYLCASSLLRKTEAFFGQGTRLTVV.

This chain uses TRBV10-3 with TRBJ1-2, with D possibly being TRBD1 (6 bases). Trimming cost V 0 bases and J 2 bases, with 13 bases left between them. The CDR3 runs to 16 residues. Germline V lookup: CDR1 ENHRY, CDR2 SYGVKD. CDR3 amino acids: CAISESGTKINYGYTF. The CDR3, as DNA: TGTGCCATCAGTGAGTCCGGGACAAAGATCAACTATGGCTACACCTTC.

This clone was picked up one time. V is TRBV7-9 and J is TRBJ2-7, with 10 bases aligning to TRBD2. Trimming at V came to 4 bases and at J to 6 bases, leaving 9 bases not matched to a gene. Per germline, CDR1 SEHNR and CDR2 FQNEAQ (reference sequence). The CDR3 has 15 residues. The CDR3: CASSWGASGSTEQYF. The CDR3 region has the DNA TGTGCCAGCAGCTGGGGGGCTAGCGGGAGTACCGAGCAGTACTTC.

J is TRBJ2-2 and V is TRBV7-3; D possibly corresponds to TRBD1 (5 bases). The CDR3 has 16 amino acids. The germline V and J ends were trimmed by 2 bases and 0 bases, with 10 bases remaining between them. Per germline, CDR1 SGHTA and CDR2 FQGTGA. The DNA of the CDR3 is TGTGCCAGCAGCTTACGCCCGACAGCGAACACCGGGGAGCTGTTTTTT. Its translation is CASSLRPTANTGELFF.

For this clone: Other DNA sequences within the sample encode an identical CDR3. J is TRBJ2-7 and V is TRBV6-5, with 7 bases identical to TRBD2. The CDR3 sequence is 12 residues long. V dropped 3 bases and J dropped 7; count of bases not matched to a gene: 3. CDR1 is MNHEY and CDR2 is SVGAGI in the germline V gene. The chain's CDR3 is CASSYMGGEQYF. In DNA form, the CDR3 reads TGTGCCAGCAGTTATATGGGGGGGGAGCAGTACTTC.

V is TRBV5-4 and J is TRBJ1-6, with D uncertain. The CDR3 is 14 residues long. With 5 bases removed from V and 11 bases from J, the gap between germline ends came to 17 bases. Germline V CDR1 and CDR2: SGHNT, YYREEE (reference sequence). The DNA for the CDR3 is TGTGCCAGCAGAACGAGACAACCCAACGCACCCCTCCACTTT. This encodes CASRTRQPNAPLHF.

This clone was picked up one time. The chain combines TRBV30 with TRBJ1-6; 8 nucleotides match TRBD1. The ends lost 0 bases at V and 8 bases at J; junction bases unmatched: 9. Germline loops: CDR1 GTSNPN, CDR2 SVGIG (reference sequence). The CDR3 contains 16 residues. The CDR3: CAWSVRQGFVDSPLHF. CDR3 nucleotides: TGTGCCTGGAGTGTCAGACAGGGGTTCGTGGATTCACCCCTCCACTTT.

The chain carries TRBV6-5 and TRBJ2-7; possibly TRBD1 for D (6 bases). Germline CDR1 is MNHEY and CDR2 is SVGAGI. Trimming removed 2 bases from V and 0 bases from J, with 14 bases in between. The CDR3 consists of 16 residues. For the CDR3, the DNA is TGTGCCAGCAGTTACCCGACAGGACCTCTCTCCTACGAGCAGTACTTC. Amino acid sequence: CASSYPTGPLSYEQYF.

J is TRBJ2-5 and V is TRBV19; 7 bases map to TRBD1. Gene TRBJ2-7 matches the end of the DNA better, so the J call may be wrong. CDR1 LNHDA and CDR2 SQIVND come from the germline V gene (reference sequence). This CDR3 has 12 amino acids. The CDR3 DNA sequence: TGTGCCAGCGGAACAGGGGAGAACGAGCAGTACTTC. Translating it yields CASGTGENEQYF.

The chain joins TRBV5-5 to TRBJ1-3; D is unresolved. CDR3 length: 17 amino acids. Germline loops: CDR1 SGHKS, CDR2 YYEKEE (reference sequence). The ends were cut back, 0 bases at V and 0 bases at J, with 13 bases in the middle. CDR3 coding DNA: TGTGCCAGCAGCTTGGACCCGAGCCTTTTCTCTGGAAACACCATATATTTT. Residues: CASSLDPSLFSGNTIYF.

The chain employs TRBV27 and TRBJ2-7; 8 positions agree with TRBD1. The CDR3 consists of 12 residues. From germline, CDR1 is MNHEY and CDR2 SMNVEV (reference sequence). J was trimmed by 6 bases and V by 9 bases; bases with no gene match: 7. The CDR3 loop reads CASQTGVGEQYF. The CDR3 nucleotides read TGTGCCAGTCAGACAGGGGTGGGCGAGCAGTACTTC.

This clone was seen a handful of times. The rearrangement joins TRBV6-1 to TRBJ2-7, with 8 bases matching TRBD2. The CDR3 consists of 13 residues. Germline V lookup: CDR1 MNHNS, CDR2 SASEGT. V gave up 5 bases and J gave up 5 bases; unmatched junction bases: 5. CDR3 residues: CASSPHGGDEQYF. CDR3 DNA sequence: TGTGCCAGCAGTCCCCACGGGGGGGACGAGCAGTACTTC.

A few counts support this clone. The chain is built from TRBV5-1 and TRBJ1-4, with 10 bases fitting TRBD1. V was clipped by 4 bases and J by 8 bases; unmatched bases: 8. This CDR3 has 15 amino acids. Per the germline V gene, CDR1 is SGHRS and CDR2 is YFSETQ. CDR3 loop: CASSRTGTGEEKLFF. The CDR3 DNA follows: TGCGCCAGCAGCAGAACCGGGACAGGGGAGGAAAAACTGTTTTTT.

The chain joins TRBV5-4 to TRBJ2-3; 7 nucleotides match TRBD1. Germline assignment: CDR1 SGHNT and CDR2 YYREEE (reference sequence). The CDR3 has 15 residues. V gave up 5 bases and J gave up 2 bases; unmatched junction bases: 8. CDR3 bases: TGTGCCAGCAGACCGGACAGGCCCATCACAGATACGCAGTATTTT. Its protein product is CASRPDRPITDTQYF.

CDR3 coding DNA: TGTGCCAGCAGTTTATCCACAGTGGGTTCTGAAGCTTTCTTT. Translation: CASSLSTVGSEAFF. This sequence joins TRBV27 and TRBJ1-1, with D unresolved. CDR1 MNHEY and CDR2 SMNVEV come from the germline V gene (reference sequence). The CDR3 has 14 residues. V was cut by 0 bases and J by 6 bases, with 11 bases left in between.

The CDR3 nucleotides are TGTGCCTGGGGAGGGGGGGCAGGCGGCTACACCTTC. Translating gives CAWGGGAGGYTF. This chain links TRBV30 with TRBJ1-2; D possibly corresponds to TRBD1 (6 bases). CDR3 size: 12 residues. Germline-derived CDR1 and CDR2 are GTSNPN and SVGIG (reference sequence). Trimming cost V 5 bases and J 8 bases, with 15 bases left between them.

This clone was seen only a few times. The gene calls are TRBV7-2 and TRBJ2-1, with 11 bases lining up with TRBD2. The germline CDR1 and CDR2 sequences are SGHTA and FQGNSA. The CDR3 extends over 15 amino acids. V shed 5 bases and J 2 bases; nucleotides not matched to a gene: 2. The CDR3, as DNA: TGTGCCAGCAGCATTAGCGGGGGGGCCTACAATGAGCAGTTCTTC. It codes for CASSISGGAYNEQFF.

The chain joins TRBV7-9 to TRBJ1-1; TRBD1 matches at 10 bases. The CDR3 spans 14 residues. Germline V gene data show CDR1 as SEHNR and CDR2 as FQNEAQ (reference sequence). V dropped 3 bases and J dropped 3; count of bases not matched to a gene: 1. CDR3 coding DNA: TGTGCCAGCAGCTTGGGGACAGGGGACACTGAAGCTTTCTTT. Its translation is CASSLGTGDTEAFF. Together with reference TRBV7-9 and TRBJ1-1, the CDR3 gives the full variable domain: DTGVSQNPRHKITKRGQNVTFRCDPISEHNRLYWYRQTLGQGPEFLTYFQNEAQLEKSRLLSDRFSAERPKGSFSTLEIQRTEQGDSAMYLCASSLGTGDTEAFFGQGTRLTVV.

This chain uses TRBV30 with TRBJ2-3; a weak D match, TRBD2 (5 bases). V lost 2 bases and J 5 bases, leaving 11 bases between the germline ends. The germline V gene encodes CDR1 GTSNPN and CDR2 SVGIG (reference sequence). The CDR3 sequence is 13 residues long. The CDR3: CAWSMRARDTQYF. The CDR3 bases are TGTGCCTGGAGTATGAGGGCCAGAGATACGCAGTATTTT.

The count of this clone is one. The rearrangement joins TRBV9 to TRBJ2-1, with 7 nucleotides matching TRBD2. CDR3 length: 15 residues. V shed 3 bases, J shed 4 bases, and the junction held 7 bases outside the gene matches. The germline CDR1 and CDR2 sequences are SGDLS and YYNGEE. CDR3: CASSAGLEGYNEQFF. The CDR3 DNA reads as TGTGCCAGCAGCGCCGGACTAGAGGGTTACAATGAGCAGTTCTTC.

The CDR3 DNA follows: TGTGCCAGCACCTCTGGACAGACCTACTACGAGCAGTACTTC. As protein: CASTSGQTYYEQYF. The chain links TRBV6-1 to TRBJ2-7; a possible D gene is TRBD1 (6 bases). The length of the CDR3 is 14 residues. Germline V lookup: CDR1 MNHNS, CDR2 SASEGT. The germline V and J ends were trimmed by 7 bases and 3 bases, with 16 bases remaining between them.

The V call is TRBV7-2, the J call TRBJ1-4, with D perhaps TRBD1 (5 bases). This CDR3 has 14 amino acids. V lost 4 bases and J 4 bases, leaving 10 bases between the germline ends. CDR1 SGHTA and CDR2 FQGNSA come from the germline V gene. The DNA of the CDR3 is TGTGCCAGCAGCTGGGCGGGGGTTAATGAAAAACTGTTTTTT. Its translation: CASSWAGVNEKLFF.

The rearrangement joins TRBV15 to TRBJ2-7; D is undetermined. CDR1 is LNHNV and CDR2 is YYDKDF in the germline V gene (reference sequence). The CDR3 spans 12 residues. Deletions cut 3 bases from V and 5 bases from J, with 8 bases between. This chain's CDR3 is CATSRPRDEQYF. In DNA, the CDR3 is TGTGCCACCAGCAGGCCCCGGGACGAGCAGTACTTC. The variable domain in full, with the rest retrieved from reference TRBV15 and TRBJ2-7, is DAMVIQNPRYQVTQFGKPVTLSCSQTLNHNVMYWYQQKSSQAPKLLFHYYDKDFNNEADTPDNFQSRRPNTSFCFLDIRSPGLGDTAMYLCATSRPRDEQYFGPGTRLTVT.

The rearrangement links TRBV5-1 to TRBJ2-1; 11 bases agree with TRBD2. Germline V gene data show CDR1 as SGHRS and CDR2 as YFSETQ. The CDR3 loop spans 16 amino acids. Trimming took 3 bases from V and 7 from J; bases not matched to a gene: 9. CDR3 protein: CASSSELAGGANEQFF. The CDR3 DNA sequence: TGCGCCAGCAGCTCGGAGCTAGCGGGGGGTGCAAATGAGCAGTTCTTC.